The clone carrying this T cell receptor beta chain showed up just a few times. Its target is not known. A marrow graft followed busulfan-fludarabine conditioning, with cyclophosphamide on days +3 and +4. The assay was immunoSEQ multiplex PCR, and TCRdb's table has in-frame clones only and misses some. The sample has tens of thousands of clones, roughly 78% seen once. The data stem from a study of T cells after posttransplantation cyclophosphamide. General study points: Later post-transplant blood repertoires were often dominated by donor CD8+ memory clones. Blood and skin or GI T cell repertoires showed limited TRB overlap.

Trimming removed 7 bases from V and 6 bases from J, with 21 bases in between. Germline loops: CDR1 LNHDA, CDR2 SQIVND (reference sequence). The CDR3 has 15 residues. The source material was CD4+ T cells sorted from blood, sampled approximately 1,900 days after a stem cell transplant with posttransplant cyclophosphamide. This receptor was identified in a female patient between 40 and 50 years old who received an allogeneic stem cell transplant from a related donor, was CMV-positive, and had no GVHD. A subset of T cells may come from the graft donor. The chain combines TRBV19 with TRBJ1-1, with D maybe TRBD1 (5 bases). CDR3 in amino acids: CASNSIGVGRSEAFF. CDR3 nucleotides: TGTGCCAGTAATTCGATAGGGGTCGGCCGGTCTGAAGCTTTCTTT.